This entry features one T cell receptor beta chain sequence. Antigen unknown. The data were obtained in a study of T cell responses to AZD1222 COVID-19 vaccine. Study-wide results and caveats: Regions 160-218 and 743-854 held dominance among vaccine-associated CD4 TCRs, which spanned spike.

The germline V gene has CDR1 LNHDA and CDR2 SQIVND (reference sequence). There are 13 residues in the CDR3. V gave up 5 bases and J gave up 2 bases, with 10 bases separating them. This table comes from immunoSEQ multiplex PCR, and its TCRdb copy is limited to in-frame clones, with some not included. The repertoire holds some 150,000 clones, with 85% to 90% as singletons. The sample was peripheral blood, taken 28 days after the second AZD1222 dose. This clonotype was obtained from an adult who received the AZD1222 COVID-19 vaccine. The chain couples TRBV19 to TRBJ2-7; D perhaps matches TRBD1 (6 bases). The CDR3 is CASSPGHPYEQYF. In nucleotides, the CDR3 is TGTGCCAGTAGTCCGGGACACCCCTACGAGCAGTACTTC.